This T cell receptor beta chain originates from a study of vaccination and CD4 T cells after COVID-19. Study overall: The BNT162b2 or mRNA-1273 vaccine was given to participants in two doses. Investigators stimulated cells with overlapping spike peptides drawn from SARS-CoV-2, HCoV-NL63, HCoV-OC43 and HCoV-229E.

Oncomine TCR Beta short-read sequencing was applied to DNA from cultured CD4+ T cells. TCRdb itself ran the PCR reads through MiXCR, one entry per CDR3 protein. The data hold fewer than 10,000 distinct CDR3 sequences, with roughly 34% observed a single time. Treatment meaning: roughly 11-day PBMC culture with coronavirus spike peptide pools or control peptides (ViraFEST assay). V lost 4 bases to trimming and J lost 1 base; unmatched junction nucleotides: 10. Germline assignment: CDR1 LGHDT and CDR2 YNNKEL (reference sequence). This CDR3 has 18 amino acids. This clonotype ranks as medium-sized. The target antigen is unknown.

V gene TRBV3-1 combines with J gene TRBJ2-7; 13 nucleotides match TRBD2. This TCR derives from a human donor who had recovered from COVID-19. Material for sequencing was CD4+ T cells from blood, cultured in vitro. For the CDR3, the DNA is TGTGCCAGCAGCCTCCACGGACTAGCGGGGGCGGGGTCCTACGAGCAGTACTTC. Translation gives CASSLHGLAGAGSYEQYF.